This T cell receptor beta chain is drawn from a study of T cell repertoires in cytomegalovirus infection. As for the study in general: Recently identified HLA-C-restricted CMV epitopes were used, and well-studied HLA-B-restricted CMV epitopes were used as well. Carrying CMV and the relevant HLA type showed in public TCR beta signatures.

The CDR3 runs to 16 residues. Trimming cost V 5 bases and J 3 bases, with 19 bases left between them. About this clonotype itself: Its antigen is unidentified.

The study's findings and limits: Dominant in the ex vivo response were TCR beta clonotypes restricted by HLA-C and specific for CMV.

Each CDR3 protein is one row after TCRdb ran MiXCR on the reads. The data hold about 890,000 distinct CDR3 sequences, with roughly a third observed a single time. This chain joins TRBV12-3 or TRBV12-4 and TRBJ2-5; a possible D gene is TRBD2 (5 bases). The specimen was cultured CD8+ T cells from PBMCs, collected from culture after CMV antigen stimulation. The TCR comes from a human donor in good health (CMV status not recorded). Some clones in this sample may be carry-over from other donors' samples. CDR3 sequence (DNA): TGTGCCAGCAGTGCGGTGCGTAAGGACGGGGAAGAGACCCAGTACTTC. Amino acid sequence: CASSAVRKDGEETQYF.